Below, one T cell receptor beta chain is given with its context. The sample is drawn from a study of blood T cell repertoires in COVID-19. Across the study: PBMCs, B-cell-depleted T cells, or T cells provided the cDNA or gDNA that made up the material.

The J segment lost 8 bases and the V segment lost 2 bases, leaving 9 bases of the junction unmatched. The CDR3 covers 16 residues. Per germline, CDR1 MGHRA and CDR2 YSYEKL. Authors' analysis steps: Scientists estimated how many nucleated cells there were by amplifying reference gene primers. Measured with immunoSEQ multiplex PCR; TCRdb has only the in-frame clones, and not every one. V, J and clone size derive from that table, while D and trimming were established from the DNA sequence. The data contain 50,000 or so clones, 85% of them singletons. This clonotype originated in a man aged 35-49 years with active COVID-19. The chain is built from TRBV4-1 and TRBJ1-4; 9 nucleotides align to TRBD1. Sequencing was done on a sample of peripheral blood. The CDR3 nucleotides read TGCGCCAGCAGCCAAAGGCGCAGGACAGGGGCGGAAAAACTGTTTTTT. This gives the protein CASSQRRRTGAEKLFF.